This TCR beta chain stems from a study of tumor-infiltrating lymphocytes in oesophageal squamous cell carcinoma listed by TCRdb under 2016. The CDR3 covers 15 residues, taking in both the cysteine and the phenylalanine. Only the CDR3 portion is preserved as DNA: 45 bases, with reading frame beginning at the first base. Based on the germline V gene, the CDR1 and CDR2 sequences are MNHNS and SASEGT. For this chain, trimming is 4 bases at the V end and 2 bases at the J end, and the number of junction bases without a gene match is 7. Regarding this clonotype: The antigen it recognizes is unknown. Per-nucleotide qualities are absent, and no much larger clonotype sits a single base away.

Library preparation was by PCR. Sequenced on an Illumina HiSeq 2000. TCRdb took the public reads, trimmed them with fastp at Q25, ran MiXCR for clone calling and kept in-frame beta chains. Here each entry gathers all rows of one CDR3 protein and keeps the most common genes and DNA. For this sample the table gives about 14,000 distinct CDR3 sequences, of which roughly half were detected only once. The ten largest clones represent 14% of the sample. This chain joins TRBV6-1 to TRBJ2-5; 7 junctional bases match TRBD2. The sequence came from a male donor with esophageal squamous cell carcinoma. The sample comprised blood. The nucleotides are TGTGCCAGCAGTGTGGGCAGCGGGGCTCAAGAGACCCAGTACTTC. Its protein is CASSVGSGAQETQYF.